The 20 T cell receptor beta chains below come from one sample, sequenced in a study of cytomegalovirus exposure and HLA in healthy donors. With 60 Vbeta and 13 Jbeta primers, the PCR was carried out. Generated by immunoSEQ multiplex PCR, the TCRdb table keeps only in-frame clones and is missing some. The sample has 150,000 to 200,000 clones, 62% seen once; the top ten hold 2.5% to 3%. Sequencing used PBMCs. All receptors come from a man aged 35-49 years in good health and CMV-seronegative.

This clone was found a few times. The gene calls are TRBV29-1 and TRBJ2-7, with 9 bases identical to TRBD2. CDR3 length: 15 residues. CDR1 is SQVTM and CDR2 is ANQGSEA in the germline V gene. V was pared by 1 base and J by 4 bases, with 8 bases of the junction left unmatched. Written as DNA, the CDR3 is TGCAGCGTTGAAGTCGCGGGGGGGCCGGGGTACGAGCAGTACTTC. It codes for CSVEVAGGPGYEQYF.

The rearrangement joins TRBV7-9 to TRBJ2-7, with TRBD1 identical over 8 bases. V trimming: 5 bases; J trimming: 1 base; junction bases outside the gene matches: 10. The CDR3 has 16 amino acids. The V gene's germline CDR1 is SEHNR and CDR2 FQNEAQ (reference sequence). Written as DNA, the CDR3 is TGTGCCAGCAGCCGGGCCTTGACAGGGGCGTCCTACGAGCAGTACTTC. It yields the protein CASSRALTGASYEQYF.

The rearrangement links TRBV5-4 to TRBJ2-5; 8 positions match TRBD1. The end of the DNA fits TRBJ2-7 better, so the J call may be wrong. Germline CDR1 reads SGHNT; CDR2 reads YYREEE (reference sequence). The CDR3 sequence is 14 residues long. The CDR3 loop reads CASSSDRVKYEQYF. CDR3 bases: TGTGCCAGCAGCTCGGACAGGGTCAAGTACGAGCAGTACTTC.

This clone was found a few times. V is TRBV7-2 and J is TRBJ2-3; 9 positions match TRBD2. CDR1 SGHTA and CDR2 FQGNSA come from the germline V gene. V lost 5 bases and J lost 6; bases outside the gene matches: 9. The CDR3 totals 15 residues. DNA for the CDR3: TGTGCCAGCAGCCCCACCGGAACTAGCGGGGATACGCAGTATTTT. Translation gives CASSPTGTSGDTQYF.

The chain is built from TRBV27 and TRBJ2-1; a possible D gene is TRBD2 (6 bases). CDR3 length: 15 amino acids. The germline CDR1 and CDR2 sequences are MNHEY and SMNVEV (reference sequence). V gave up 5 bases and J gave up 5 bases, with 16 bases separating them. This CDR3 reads CASSTWGERDNEQFF. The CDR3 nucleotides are TGTGCCAGCAGTACCTGGGGGGAGCGGGACAATGAGCAGTTCTTC.

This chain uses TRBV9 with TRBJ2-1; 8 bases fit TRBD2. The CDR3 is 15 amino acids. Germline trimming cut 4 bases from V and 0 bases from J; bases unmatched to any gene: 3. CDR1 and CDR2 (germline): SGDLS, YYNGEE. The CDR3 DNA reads TGTGCCAGCAGCACGAGCGGGAGCTCCTACAATGAGCAGTTCTTC. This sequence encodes CASSTSGSSYNEQFF.

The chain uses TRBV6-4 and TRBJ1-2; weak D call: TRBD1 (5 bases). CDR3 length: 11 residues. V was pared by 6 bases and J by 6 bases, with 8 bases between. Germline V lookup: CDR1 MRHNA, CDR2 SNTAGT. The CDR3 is CASRQGNGYTF. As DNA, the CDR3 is TGTGCCAGCAGGCAGGGAAATGGCTACACCTTC.

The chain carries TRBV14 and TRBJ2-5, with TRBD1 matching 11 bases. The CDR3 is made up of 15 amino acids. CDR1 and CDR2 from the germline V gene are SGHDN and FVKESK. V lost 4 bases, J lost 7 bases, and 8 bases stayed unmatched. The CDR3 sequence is CASSPGQGGYVTQYF. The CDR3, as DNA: TGTGCCAGCAGCCCGGGACAGGGGGGATACGTGACCCAGTACTTC.

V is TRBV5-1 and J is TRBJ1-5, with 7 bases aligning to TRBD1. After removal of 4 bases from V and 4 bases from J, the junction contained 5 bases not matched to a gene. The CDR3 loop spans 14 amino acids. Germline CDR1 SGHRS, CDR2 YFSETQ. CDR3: CASSPGTENQPQHF. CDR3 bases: TGCGCCAGCAGCCCCGGGACAGAAAATCAGCCCCAGCATTTT.

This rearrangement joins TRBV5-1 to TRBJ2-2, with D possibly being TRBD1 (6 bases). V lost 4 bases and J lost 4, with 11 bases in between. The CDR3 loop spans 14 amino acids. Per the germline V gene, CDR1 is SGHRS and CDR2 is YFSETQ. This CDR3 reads CASSAIQGTGELFF. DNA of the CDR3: TGCGCCAGCAGCGCTATACAGGGCACCGGGGAGCTGTTTTTT.

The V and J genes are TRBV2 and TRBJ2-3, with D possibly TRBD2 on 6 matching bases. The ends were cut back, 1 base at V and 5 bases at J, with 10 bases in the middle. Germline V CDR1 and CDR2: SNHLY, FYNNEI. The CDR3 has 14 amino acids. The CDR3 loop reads CASSEGFGGDTQYF. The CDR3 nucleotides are TGTGCCAGCAGTGAAGGGTTCGGGGGAGATACGCAGTATTTT. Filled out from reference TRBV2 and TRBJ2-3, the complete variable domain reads EPEVTQTPSHQVTQMGQEVILRCVPISNHLYFYWYRQILGQKVEFLVSFYNNEISEKSEIFDDQFSVERPDGSNFTLKIRSTKLEDSAMYFCASSEGFGGDTQYFGPGTRLTVL.

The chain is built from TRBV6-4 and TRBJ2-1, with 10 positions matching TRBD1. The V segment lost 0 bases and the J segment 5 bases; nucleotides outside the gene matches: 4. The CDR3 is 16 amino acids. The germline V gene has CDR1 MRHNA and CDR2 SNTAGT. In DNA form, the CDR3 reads TGTGCCAGCAGTGACTCCGGGACAGGGGACCACAATGAGCAGTTCTTC. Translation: CASSDSGTGDHNEQFF.

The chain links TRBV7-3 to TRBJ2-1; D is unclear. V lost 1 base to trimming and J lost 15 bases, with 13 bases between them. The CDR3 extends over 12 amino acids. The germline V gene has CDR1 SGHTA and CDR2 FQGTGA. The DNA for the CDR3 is TGTGCCAGCAGCTTAAACAGACGGTCCCTGTTCTTC. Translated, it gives CASSLNRRSLFF.

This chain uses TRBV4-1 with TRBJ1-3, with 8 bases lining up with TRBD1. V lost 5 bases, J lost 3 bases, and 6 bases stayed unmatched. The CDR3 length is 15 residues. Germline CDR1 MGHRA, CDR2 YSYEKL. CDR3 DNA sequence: TGCGCCAGCAGCGACAGGGGTCTAAGTGGAAACACCATATATTTT. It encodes CASSDRGLSGNTIYF.

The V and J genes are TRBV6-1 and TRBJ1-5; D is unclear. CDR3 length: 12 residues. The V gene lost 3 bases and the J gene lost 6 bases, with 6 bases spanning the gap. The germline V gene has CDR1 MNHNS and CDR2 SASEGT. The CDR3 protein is CASSENTQPQHF. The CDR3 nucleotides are TGTGCCAGCAGTGAGAACACTCAGCCCCAGCATTTT.

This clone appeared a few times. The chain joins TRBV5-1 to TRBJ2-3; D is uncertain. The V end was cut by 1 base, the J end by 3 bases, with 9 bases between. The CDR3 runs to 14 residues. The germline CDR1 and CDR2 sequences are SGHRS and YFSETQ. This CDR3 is CASSLRQVTDTQYF. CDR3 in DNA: TGCGCCAGCAGCTTGCGGCAGGTTACAGATACGCAGTATTTT.

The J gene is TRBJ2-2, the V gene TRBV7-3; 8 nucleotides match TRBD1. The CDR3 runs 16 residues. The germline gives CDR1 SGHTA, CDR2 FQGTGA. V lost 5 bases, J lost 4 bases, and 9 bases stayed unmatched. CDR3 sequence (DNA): TGTGCCAGCAGCCCACGACAGGGGTTAGTCACCGGGGAGCTGTTTTTT. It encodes CASSPRQGLVTGELFF.

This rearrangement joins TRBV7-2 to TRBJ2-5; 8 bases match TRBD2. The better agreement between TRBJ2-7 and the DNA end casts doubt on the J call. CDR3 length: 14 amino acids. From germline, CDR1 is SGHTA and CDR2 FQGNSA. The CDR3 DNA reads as TGTGCCAGCAGCTCGGGGGGGGGCGTGCGCGAGCAGTACTTC. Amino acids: CASSSGGGVREQYF.

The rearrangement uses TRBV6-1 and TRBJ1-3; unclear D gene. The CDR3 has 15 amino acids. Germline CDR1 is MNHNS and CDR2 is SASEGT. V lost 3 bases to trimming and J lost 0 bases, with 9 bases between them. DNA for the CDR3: TGTGCCAGCAGTGACAGTGGTTTCTCTGGAAACACCATATATTTT. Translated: CASSDSGFSGNTIYF.

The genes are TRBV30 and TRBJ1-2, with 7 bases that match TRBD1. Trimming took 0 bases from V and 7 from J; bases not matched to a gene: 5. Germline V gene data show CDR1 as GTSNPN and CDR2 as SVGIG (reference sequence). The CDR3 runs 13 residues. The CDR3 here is CAWSVEGAVGYTF. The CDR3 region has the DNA TGTGCCTGGAGTGTAGAGGGGGCGGTTGGCTACACCTTC. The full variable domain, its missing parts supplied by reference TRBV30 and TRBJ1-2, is SQTIHQWPATLVQPVGSPLSLECTVEGTSNPNLYWYRQAAGRGLQLLFYSVGIGQISSEVPQNLSASRPQDRQFILSSKKLLLSDSGFYLCAWSVEGAVGYTFGSGTRLTVV.